This T cell receptor (beta chain) derives from a study of T cell clones after liver transplantation. Some clones are missing from TCRdb's copy, which holds only in-frame ones; the method was immunoSEQ multiplex PCR. The sample lists about 20,000 clones; 75% to 80% were seen once. The TCR originated in a human patient who received a liver transplant. Some T cells may be provided by the graft donor. The material sequenced was CD8+ T cells from blood, taken 54 months after liver transplant.

CDR3 sequence reads: CASSVVGEQETQYF. The CDR3 region has the DNA TGTGCCAGCAGCGTAGTTGGAGAACAAGAGACCCAGTACTTC. V is TRBV9 and J is TRBJ2-5; D uncertain. The CDR3 has 14 amino acids. V lost 0 bases to trimming and J lost 2 bases, with 8 bases between them. Germline CDR1 reads SGDLS; CDR2 reads YYNGEE. Complete variable domain (other parts from reference TRBV9 and TRBJ2-5): DSGVTQTPKHLITATGQRVTLRCSPRSGDLSVYWYQQSLDQGLQFLIQYYNGEERAKGNILERFSAQQFPDLHSELNLSSLELGDSALYFCASSVVGEQETQYFGPGTRLLVL.